Sequencing of this TCR beta chain was carried out in a study of control samples from healthy donors and cancer patients. Germline-derived CDR1 and CDR2 are SEHNR and FQNEAQ (reference sequence). Trimming at V came to 5 bases and at J to 12 bases, leaving 2 bases not matched to a gene. The CDR3 totals 11 residues. Measured with immunoSEQ multiplex PCR; TCRdb has only the in-frame clones, and not every one. Among 120,000 or so clones listed, approximately 92% were seen once. This receptor was taken from a man older than 75 with head and neck cancer. The chain couples TRBV7-9 to TRBJ2-1; TRBD2 aligns across 9 bases. Material: PBMCs. This CDR3 reads CASSGLATQFF. Written as DNA, the CDR3 is TGTGCCAGCAGCGGACTAGCGACGCAGTTCTTC.